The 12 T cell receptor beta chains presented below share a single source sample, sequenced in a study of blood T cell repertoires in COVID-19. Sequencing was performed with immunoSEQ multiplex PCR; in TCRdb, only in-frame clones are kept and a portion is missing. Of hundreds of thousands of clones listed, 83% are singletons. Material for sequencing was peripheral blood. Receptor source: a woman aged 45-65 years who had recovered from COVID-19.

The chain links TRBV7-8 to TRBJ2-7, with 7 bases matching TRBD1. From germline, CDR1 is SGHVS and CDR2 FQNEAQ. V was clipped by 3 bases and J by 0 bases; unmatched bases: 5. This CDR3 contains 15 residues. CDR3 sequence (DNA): TGTGCCAGCAGCTTTGGACAGGTCCTCTCCTACGAGCAGTACTTC. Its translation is CASSFGQVLSYEQYF.

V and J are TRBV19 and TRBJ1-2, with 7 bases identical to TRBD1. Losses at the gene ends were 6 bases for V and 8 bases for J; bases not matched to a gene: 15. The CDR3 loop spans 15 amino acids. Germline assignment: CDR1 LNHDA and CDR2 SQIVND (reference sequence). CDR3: CASRGTAYKGLGYTF. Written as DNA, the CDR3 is TGTGCCAGTAGGGGGACAGCTTATAAGGGGCTGGGCTACACCTTC. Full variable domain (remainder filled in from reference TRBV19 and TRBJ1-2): DGGITQSPKYLFRKEGQNVTLSCEQNLNHDAMYWYRQDPGQGLRLIYYSQIVNDFQKGDIAEGYSVSREKKESFPLTVTSAQKNPTAFYLCASRGTAYKGLGYTFGSGTRLTVV.

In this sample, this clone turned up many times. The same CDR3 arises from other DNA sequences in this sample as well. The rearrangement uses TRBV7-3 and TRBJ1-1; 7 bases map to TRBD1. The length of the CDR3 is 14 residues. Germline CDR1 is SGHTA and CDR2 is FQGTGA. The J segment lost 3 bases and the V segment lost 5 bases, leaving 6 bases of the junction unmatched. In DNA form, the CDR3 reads TGTGCCAGCAGCCTAGGGGGCTTGGACACTGAAGCTTTCTTT. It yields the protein CASSLGGLDTEAFF.

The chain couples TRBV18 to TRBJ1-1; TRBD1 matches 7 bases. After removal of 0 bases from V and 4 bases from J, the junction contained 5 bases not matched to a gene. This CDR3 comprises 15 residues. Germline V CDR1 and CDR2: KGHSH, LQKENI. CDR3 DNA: TGTGCCAGCTCACCACCGATGCCAGGGGGCACTGAAGCTTTCTTT. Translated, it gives CASSPPMPGGTEAFF.

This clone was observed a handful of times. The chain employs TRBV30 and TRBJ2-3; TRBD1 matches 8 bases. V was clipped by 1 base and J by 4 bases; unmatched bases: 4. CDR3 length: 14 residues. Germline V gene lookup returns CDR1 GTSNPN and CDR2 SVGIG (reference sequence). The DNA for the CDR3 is TGTGCCTGGAGTGAATCAGGGGGCGCAGATACGCAGTATTTT. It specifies CAWSESGGADTQYF. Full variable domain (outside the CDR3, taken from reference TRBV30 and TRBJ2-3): SQTIHQWPATLVQPVGSPLSLECTVEGTSNPNLYWYRQAAGRGLQLLFYSVGIGQISSEVPQNLSASRPQDRQFILSSKKLLLSDSGFYLCAWSESGGADTQYFGPGTRLTVL.

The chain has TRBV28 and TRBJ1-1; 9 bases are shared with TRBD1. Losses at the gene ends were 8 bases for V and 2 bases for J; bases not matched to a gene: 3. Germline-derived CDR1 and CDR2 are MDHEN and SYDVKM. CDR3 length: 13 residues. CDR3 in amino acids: CASEGQGNTEAFF. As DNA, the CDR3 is TGTGCCAGCGAGGGACAGGGTAACACTGAAGCTTTCTTT.

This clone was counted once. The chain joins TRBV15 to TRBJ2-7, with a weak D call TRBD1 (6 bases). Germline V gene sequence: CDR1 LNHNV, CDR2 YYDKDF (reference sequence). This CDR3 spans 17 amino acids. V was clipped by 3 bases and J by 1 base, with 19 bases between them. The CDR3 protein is CATSSPGAGVSSYEQYF. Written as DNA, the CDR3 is TGTGCCACCAGCAGCCCCGGGGCAGGGGTCTCGTCCTACGAGCAGTACTTC. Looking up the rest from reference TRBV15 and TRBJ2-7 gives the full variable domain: DAMVIQNPRYQVTQFGKPVTLSCSQTLNHNVMYWYQQKSSQAPKLLFHYYDKDFNNEADTPDNFQSRRPNTSFCFLDIRSPGLGDTAMYLCATSSPGAGVSSYEQYFGPGTRLTVT.

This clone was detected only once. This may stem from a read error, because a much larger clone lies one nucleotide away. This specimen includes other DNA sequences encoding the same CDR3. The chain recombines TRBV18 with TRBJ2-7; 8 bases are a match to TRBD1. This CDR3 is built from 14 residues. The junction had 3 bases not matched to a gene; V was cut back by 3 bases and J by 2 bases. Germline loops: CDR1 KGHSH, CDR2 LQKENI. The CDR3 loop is CASSPRQGTYEQYF. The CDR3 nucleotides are TGTGCCAGCTCACCCCGACAGGGGACCTACGAGCAGTACTTC.

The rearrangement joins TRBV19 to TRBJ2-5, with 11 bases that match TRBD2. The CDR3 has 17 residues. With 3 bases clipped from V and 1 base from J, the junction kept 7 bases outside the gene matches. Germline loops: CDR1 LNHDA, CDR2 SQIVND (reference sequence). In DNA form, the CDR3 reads TGTGCCAGTAGTATCGGGAGGGGACTAGCGGTCCAAGAGACCCAGTACTTC. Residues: CASSIGRGLAVQETQYF.

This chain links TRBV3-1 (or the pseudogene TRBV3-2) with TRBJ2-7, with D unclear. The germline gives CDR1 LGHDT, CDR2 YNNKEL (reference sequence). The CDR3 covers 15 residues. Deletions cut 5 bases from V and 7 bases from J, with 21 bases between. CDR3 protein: CASSSRPIPLGEQYF. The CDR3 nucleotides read TGTGCCAGCAGCTCCCGCCCCATTCCCCTAGGAGAGCAGTACTTC.

The CDR3 bases are TGTGCCAGCAACGGACAGGGGGGAGTCTATGGCTACACCTTC. Encoded protein: CASNGQGGVYGYTF. V usage is TRBV28 and J usage is TRBJ1-2; 10 bases are shared with TRBD1. Germline assignment: CDR1 MDHEN and CDR2 SYDVKM. The CDR3 runs 14 residues. With 7 bases clipped from V and 4 bases from J, the junction kept 6 bases outside the gene matches.

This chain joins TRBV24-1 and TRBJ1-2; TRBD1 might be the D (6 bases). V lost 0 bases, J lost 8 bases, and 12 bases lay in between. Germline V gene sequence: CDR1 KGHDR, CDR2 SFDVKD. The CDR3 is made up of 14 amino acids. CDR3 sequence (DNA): TGTGCCACCAGTGATTTGCAATGGGGGCGCGGCTACACCTTC. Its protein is CATSDLQWGRGYTF.